This passage covers 29 T cell receptor beta chains from one sample sequenced in a study of radiation and T cells in renal cell carcinoma. Time point reported: blood 2 weeks post-SBRT. Treatment here: 15 Gy SBRT to primary tumor, nephrectomy 4 weeks later. Clones were sequenced by immunoSEQ multiplex PCR, and TCRdb holds only the in-frame ones, with some missing. This repertoire shows around 75,000 clones, 82% found once; its top ten account for 5.8%. The sequences come from blood, collected from a patient whose treatment included radiotherapy and nephrectomy. The receptors come from a man aged 55 to 69 with renal cell carcinoma.

V gene TRBV21-1 combines with J gene TRBJ2-1; the table's TRBD2 call for D was not verified on the DNA. TRBV21-1 is a pseudogene. CDR3 length: 14 residues. CDR3 bases: TGTGCCAGCAGCAAACCAACTAGATACAATGAGCAGTTCTTC. Its translation: CASSKPTRYNEQFF.

The rearrangement uses TRBV27 and TRBJ2-2; the D is unclear. Deletions cut 3 bases from V and 0 bases from J, with 8 bases between. From germline, CDR1 is MNHEY and CDR2 SMNVEV (reference sequence). The CDR3 runs 15 residues. CDR3 protein: CASSFRRPNTGELFF. The CDR3 DNA follows: TGTGCCAGCAGTTTCCGGCGGCCGAACACCGGGGAGCTGTTTTTT.

The rearrangement uses TRBV15 and TRBJ2-2; TRBD2 aligns across 7 bases. Germline V CDR1 and CDR2: LNHNV, YYDKDF (reference sequence). This CDR3 comprises 18 residues. The trim removed 0 bases at V and 7 bases at J, leaving 14 bases unmatched. CDR3 DNA: TGTGCCACCAGCAGAGAGAGGGGAGGGTCCTTCGGAGGCGGGGAGCTGTTTTTT. The encoded protein is CATSRERGGSFGGGELFF.

The chain joins TRBV28 to TRBJ2-7; 11 nucleotides agree with TRBD2. The junction had 5 bases not matched to a gene; V was cut back by 4 bases and J by 3 bases. This CDR3 is built from 15 residues. CDR1 MDHEN and CDR2 SYDVKM come from the germline V gene. CDR3 sequence: CASSSPGTSGYEQYF. The CDR3 DNA reads as TGTGCCAGCAGTTCCCCCGGGACTAGCGGCTACGAGCAGTACTTC.

This sequence joins TRBV6-5 and TRBJ1-1; D not certain. This CDR3 comprises 14 residues. Trimming took off 2 bases at V and 2 bases at J, with 9 bases between the two ends. The germline V gene has CDR1 MNHEY and CDR2 SVGAGI. The CDR3 protein is CASSYGQANTEAFF. The CDR3 DNA reads TGTGCCAGCAGTTACGGCCAGGCAAACACTGAAGCTTTCTTT.

The gene calls are TRBV19 and TRBJ2-3; D uncertain. Looked up from germline, CDR1 is LNHDA and CDR2 is SQIVND (reference sequence). The CDR3 totals 14 residues. The V gene lost 4 bases and the J gene lost 4 bases, with 12 bases spanning the gap. DNA for the CDR3: TGTGCCAGTAGTAGCTATATTTCCGCAGATACGCAGTATTTT. Translation: CASSSYISADTQYF. The complete variable domain, with remaining parts taken from reference TRBV19 and TRBJ2-3, reads DGGITQSPKYLFRKEGQNVTLSCEQNLNHDAMYWYRQDPGQGLRLIYYSQIVNDFQKGDIAEGYSVSREKKESFPLTVTSAQKNPTAFYLCASSSYISADTQYFGPGTRLTVL.

The chain employs TRBV15 and TRBJ1-1; 10 bases fit TRBD1. Germline CDR1 is LNHNV and CDR2 is YYDKDF (reference sequence). This CDR3 has 18 residues. With 4 bases clipped from V and 3 bases from J, the junction kept 14 bases outside the gene matches. The CDR3 is CATSKAGTGVARDTEAFF. CDR3 DNA sequence: TGTGCCACCAGCAAAGCCGGGACAGGGGTCGCTCGTGACACTGAAGCTTTCTTT.

The chain uses TRBV27 and TRBJ2-1, with 10 bases lining up with TRBD2. This CDR3 contains 14 residues. V trimming: 7 bases; J trimming: 3 bases; junction bases outside the gene matches: 3. Germline lookup yields CDR1 MNHEY and CDR2 SMNVEV (reference sequence). This CDR3 is CASKGTSDYNEQFF. For the CDR3, the DNA is TGTGCCAGCAAAGGGACTAGCGACTACAATGAGCAGTTCTTC.

V usage is TRBV28 and J usage is TRBJ1-4; TRBD1 agrees at 12 bases. Germline loops: CDR1 MDHEN, CDR2 SYDVKM. Unmatched junction bases numbered 13, after V lost 4 bases and J lost 10 bases. The CDR3 runs to 17 residues. CDR3 residues: CASSSPGQGAPEGKLFF. The CDR3, as DNA: TGTGCCAGCAGTTCTCCGGGACAGGGGGCCCCTGAGGGAAAACTGTTTTTT.

The chain is built from TRBV18 and TRBJ2-5, with TRBD1 as a possible D gene (6 bases). CDR3 length: 14 residues. Deletions cut 0 bases from V and 5 bases from J, with 10 bases between. Germline V gene lookup returns CDR1 KGHSH and CDR2 LQKENI. The CDR3 is CASSPPTGWETQYF. The CDR3, as DNA: TGTGCCAGCTCACCACCTACAGGGTGGGAGACCCAGTACTTC.

The rearrangement joins TRBV5-4 to TRBJ2-5, with TRBD2 matching over 7 bases. Per germline, CDR1 SGHNT and CDR2 YYREEE (reference sequence). The CDR3 length is 15 residues. V dropped 0 bases and J dropped 3; count of bases not matched to a gene: 5. The CDR3 spells CASSLVGREEETQYF. The CDR3 DNA is TGTGCCAGCAGCTTGGTGGGGAGGGAGGAAGAGACCCAGTACTTC.

The rearrangement joins TRBV5-4 to TRBJ1-2; 12 bases are a match to TRBD1. J was trimmed by 7 bases and V by 7 bases; bases with no gene match: 11. CDR3 size: 15 residues. CDR1 is SGHNT, CDR2 YYREEE, per germline (reference sequence). This CDR3 reads CASGTGTGGSGGYTF. In DNA, the CDR3 is TGTGCCAGCGGAACCGGGACAGGGGGCTCGGGTGGCTACACCTTC.

CDR3 coding DNA: TGCGCCACCAGAGCTCAGGAGGACGGTGTCAAACTTTACATGAACACTGAAGCTTTCTTT. This codes for CATRAQEDGVKLYMNTEAFF. This rearrangement joins TRBV10-2 to TRBJ1-1; no firm D call. V was clipped by 10 bases and J by 0 bases, with 33 bases between them. Germline V CDR1 and CDR2: WSHSY, SAAADI. CDR3 length: 20 residues.

The rearrangement links TRBV4-1 to TRBJ1-6; TRBD1 matches 9 bases. CDR1 and CDR2 from the germline V gene are MGHRA and YSYEKL. The length of the CDR3 is 19 residues. V lost 4 bases and J lost 0; bases outside the gene matches: 10. The CDR3 reads CASSPTPGTGSSYNSPLHF. Here the CDR3 DNA reads TGCGCCAGCAGCCCAACCCCCGGGACAGGGAGCTCCTATAATTCACCCCTCCACTTT.

The V and J genes are TRBV15 and TRBJ2-3; D remains ambiguous. With 0 bases removed from V and 2 bases from J, the gap between germline ends came to 9 bases. Looked up from germline, CDR1 is LNHNV and CDR2 is YYDKDF (reference sequence). This CDR3 spans 15 amino acids. Written as DNA, the CDR3 is TGTGCCACCAGCAGAGATAAACAGAACACAGATACGCAGTATTTT. It encodes CATSRDKQNTDTQYF.

V is TRBV5-6 and J is TRBJ2-1; 11 positions match TRBD2. The CDR3 is made up of 18 amino acids. J was trimmed by 0 bases and V by 2 bases; bases with no gene match: 7. Germline V gene lookup returns CDR1 SGHDT and CDR2 YYEEEE. CDR3 sequence reads: CASSFQLAGVGSYNEQFF. The CDR3 nucleotides are TGTGCCAGCAGCTTTCAACTAGCGGGAGTTGGCTCCTACAATGAGCAGTTCTTC.

The chain employs TRBV5-4 and TRBJ2-5; D remains ambiguous. The CDR3 spans 13 residues. Deletions cut 4 bases from V and 3 bases from J, with 10 bases between. Germline assignment: CDR1 SGHNT and CDR2 YYREEE (reference sequence). DNA of the CDR3: TGTGCCAGCAGCGTCCTAAGTAAAGAGACCCAGTACTTC. This encodes CASSVLSKETQYF.

V usage is TRBV5-6 and J usage is TRBJ2-7; a weak D match, TRBD1 (5 bases). CDR3 size: 16 residues. In germline, CDR1 is SGHDT, CDR2 YYEEEE. V was cut by 2 bases and J by 0 bases, with 15 bases left in between. The CDR3 bases are TGTGCCAGCAGCTTTACAGGAACCGACAGCTCCTACGAGCAGTACTTC. It is translated as CASSFTGTDSSYEQYF.

The J gene is TRBJ2-5, the V gene TRBV21-1; TRBD2 reflects the table's D call only, with no check against the DNA. TRBV21-1 is described as a pseudogene. The CDR3 loop spans 15 amino acids. The CDR3 nucleotides are TGTGCCAGCAGCAAAGCTAGCGGGACAAAAGAGACCCAGTACTTC. Amino acid sequence: CASSKASGTKETQYF.

V is TRBV28 and J is TRBJ1-5; 12 positions match TRBD1. CDR3 length: 18 residues. Germline-derived CDR1 and CDR2 are MDHEN and SYDVKM. Trimming removed 2 bases from V and 4 bases from J; junction bases left unmatched: 9. CDR3 loop: CASSLGLGTGGSNQPQHF. The DNA for the CDR3 is TGTGCCAGCAGTTTAGGTCTCGGGACAGGGGGCTCGAATCAGCCCCAGCATTTT. The whole variable domain, filled in from reference TRBV28 and TRBJ1-5, reads DVKVTQSSRYLVKRTGEKVFLECVQDMDHENMFWYRQDPGLGLRLIYFSYDVKMKEKGDIPEGYSVSREKKERFSLILESASTNQTSMYLCASSLGLGTGGSNQPQHFGDGTRLSIL.

CDR3 amino acids: CASSSVRIGYTF. DNA for the CDR3: TGTGCCAGCAGCAGCGTCCGGATCGGCTACACCTTC. The rearrangement joins TRBV7-9 to TRBJ1-2; D remains ambiguous. Looked up from germline, CDR1 is SEHNR and CDR2 is FQNEAQ (reference sequence). The V and J ends lost 5 bases and 8 bases respectively, with 12 bases between them. CDR3 size: 12 residues.

J is TRBJ2-1 and V is TRBV5-4, with D perhaps matching TRBD1 (5 bases). Germline CDR1 and CDR2: SGHNT and YYREEE (reference sequence). Trimming shortened V by 0 bases and J by 1 base, and 8 bases separated the two germline ends. The CDR3 contains 15 residues. The CDR3 loop reads CASSLAQGSYNEQFF. The CDR3 nucleotides read TGTGCCAGCAGCTTGGCCCAGGGATCCTACAATGAGCAGTTCTTC. The full variable domain, rest sourced from reference TRBV5-4 and TRBJ2-1, is ETGVTQSPTHLIKTRGQQVTLRCSSQSGHNTVSWYQQALGQGPQFIFQYYREEENGRGNFPPRFSGLQFPNYSSELNVNALELDDSALYLCASSLAQGSYNEQFFGPGTRLTVL.

V usage is TRBV4-3 and J usage is TRBJ1-3, with a weak D call TRBD1 (5 bases). CDR3 length: 17 amino acids. CDR1 and CDR2 from the germline V gene are LGHNA and YSLEER. V lost 4 bases and J 2 bases, leaving 18 bases between the germline ends. CDR3 sequence: CASSPQPRGMAGNTIYF. CDR3 DNA: TGCGCCAGCAGCCCCCAGCCCCGGGGGATGGCTGGAAACACCATATATTTT.

The V gene is TRBV5-1, the J gene TRBJ2-3; either TRBD1 or TRBD2 may fit D (6 bases each). The CDR3 is 15 amino acids. Germline V gene sequence: CDR1 SGHRS, CDR2 YFSETQ. With 8 bases removed from V and 4 bases from J, the gap between germline ends came to 20 bases. The CDR3: CASQARGLSSDTQYF. DNA of the CDR3: TGCGCCAGTCAAGCACGGGGGCTCAGTTCAGATACGCAGTATTTT.

This clone was detected only a few times. V usage is TRBV5-1 and J usage is TRBJ2-1; TRBD1 matches 8 bases. The CDR3 is 17 residues long. Trimming took 4 bases from V and 5 from J; bases not matched to a gene: 14. CDR1 and CDR2 (germline): SGHRS, YFSETQ. DNA for the CDR3: TGCGCCAGCAGCCAAAACCGGACAGGGATTTCCCACAATGAGCAGTTCTTC. Its translation is CASSQNRTGISHNEQFF.

V and J are TRBV10-3 and TRBJ2-6; 8 bases line up with TRBD1. Germline V lookup: CDR1 ENHRY, CDR2 SYGVKD. V dropped 11 bases and J dropped 2; count of bases not matched to a gene: 8. The CDR3 loop spans 15 amino acids. The CDR3 DNA follows: TGTGCCGTACCCGACAGGGGAGCTGGGGCCAACGTCCTGACTTTC. It yields the protein CAVPDRGAGANVLTF.

V and J are TRBV27 and TRBJ2-2, with 7 bases aligning to TRBD1. Germline V CDR1 and CDR2: MNHEY, SMNVEV (reference sequence). The CDR3 has 14 amino acids. The V and J ends lost 6 bases and 3 bases, in that order; junction bases with no gene match: 4. The CDR3 spells CASRDTGDTGELFF. For the CDR3, the DNA is TGTGCCAGCAGAGATACAGGGGACACCGGGGAGCTGTTTTTT.

This clone was observed many times. This chain joins TRBV2 and TRBJ2-2; TRBD2 might be the D (5 bases). V was shortened by 6 bases and J by 2 bases, with 10 bases between the two germline ends. The germline gives CDR1 SNHLY, CDR2 FYNNEI. The CDR3 runs to 14 residues. The CDR3 DNA reads as TGTGCCAGCAGGGCGGGCCTCAACACCGGGGAGCTGTTTTTT. Translated: CASRAGLNTGELFF.

The V gene is TRBV6-5, the J gene TRBJ2-7; tentatively, D is TRBD1 (5 bases). Germline lookup yields CDR1 MNHEY and CDR2 SVGAGI. The CDR3 spans 14 residues. The V and J ends lost 6 bases and 0 bases respectively, with 12 bases between them. CDR3 DNA: TGTGCCAGCAGCCCACAGGTCTCCTCCTACGAGCAGTACTTC. It translates to CASSPQVSSYEQYF.